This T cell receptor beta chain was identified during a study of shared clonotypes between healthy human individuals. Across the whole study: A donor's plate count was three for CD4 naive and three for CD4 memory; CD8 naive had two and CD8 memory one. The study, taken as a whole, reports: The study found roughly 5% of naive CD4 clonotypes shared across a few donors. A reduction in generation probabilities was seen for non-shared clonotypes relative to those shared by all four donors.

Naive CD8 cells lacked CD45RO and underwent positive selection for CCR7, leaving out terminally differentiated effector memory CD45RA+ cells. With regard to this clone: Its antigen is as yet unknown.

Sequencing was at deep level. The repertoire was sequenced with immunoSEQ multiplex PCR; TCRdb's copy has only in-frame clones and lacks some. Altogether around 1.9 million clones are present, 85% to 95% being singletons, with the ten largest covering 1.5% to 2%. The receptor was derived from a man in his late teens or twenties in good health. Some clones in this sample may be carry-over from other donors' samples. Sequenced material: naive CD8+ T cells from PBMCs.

This CDR3 reads CASSLGQGHYEQYF. The CDR3 coding sequence is TGTGCCAGCAGCTTGGGCCAGGGACACTACGAGCAGTACTTC. The chain joins TRBV5-4 to TRBJ2-7; maybe TRBD1 (6 bases). The CDR3 sequence is 14 residues long. Trimming removed 0 bases from V and 3 bases from J, with 10 bases in between. Germline assignment: CDR1 SGHNT and CDR2 YYREEE (reference sequence).